This is a list of T cell receptor beta chains from one sample in a study of cytomegalovirus exposure and HLA in healthy donors. Clones were read by immunoSEQ multiplex PCR, and TCRdb kept only the in-frame ones, dropping some. This table lists 140,000 to 150,000 clones. Specimen: PBMCs. The receptors shown here come from a male donor in good health and CMV-seronegative. CDR3s include the opening cysteine and the closing phenylalanine or tryptophan. D genes are given only for firm matches.

-	TRBV11-3	TRBJ2-3	CASSRRGTDTQYF	TGTGCCAGCAGTCGAAGGGGAACAGATACGCAGTATTTT
TRBD2	TRBV5-1	TRBJ2-3	CASSLSSGGQDTQYF	TGCGCCAGCAGCTTGTCTAGCGGGGGTCAAGATACGCAGTATTTT
-	TRBV19	TRBJ1-5	CASSIGAVPQHF	TGTGCCAGTAGTATAGGTGCGGTGCCCCAGCATTTT
-	TRBV25-1	TRBJ1-2	CASSEHYRGYTF	TGTGCCAGCAGTGAACACTATCGAGGCTACACCTTC
-	TRBV2	TRBJ1-2	CASSDALGGYTF	TGTGCCAGCAGTGACGCACTCGGGGGCTACACCTTC
-	TRBV6-1	TRBJ1-1	CASSERTSRGTEAFF	TGTGCCAGCAGTGAACGTACGTCGCGAGGGACTGAAGCTTTCTTT
-	TRBV30	TRBJ1-3	CAWSVKASGNTIYF	TGTGCCTGGAGTGTGAAAGCCTCTGGAAACACCATATATTTT
-	TRBV7-9	TRBJ1-1	CASSAAFEAFF	TGTGCCAGCAGCGCGGCATTTGAAGCTTTCTTT
-	TRBV4-1	TRBJ2-7	CASSQASYHEQYF	TGCGCCAGCAGCCAAGCCTCCTACCACGAGCAGTACTTC
-	TRBV6-1	TRBJ1-2	CASQGRGKARGYTF	TGTGCCAGCCAAGGCCGGGGAAAGGCTCGGGGCTACACCTTC
TRBD1	TRBV7-9	TRBJ1-2	CASSWRSDGTGDGYTF	TGTGCCAGCAGCTGGAGGTCCGACGGGACAGGTGATGGCTACACCTTC
-	TRBV11-2	TRBJ1-1	CASSLGLNTEAFF	TGTGCCAGCAGCTTGGGCTTGAACACTGAAGCTTTCTTT
-	TRBV6-5	TRBJ2-7	CASSYSEYEQYF	TGTGCCAGCAGTTACTCAGAGTACGAGCAGTACTTC
TRBD2	TRBV9	TRBJ2-3	CASSVAQRGASTDTQYF	TGTGCCAGCAGCGTAGCTCAGCGGGGGGCGTCCACAGATACGCAGTATTTT
TRBD2	TRBV30	TRBJ2-7	CAWSVRGGAYEQYF	TGTGCCTGGAGTGTACGGGGGGGTGCCTACGAGCAGTACTTC
-	TRBV5-4	TRBJ1-2	CASSSNTADSLTF	TGTGCCAGCAGCAGTAATACCGCGGACAGCTTGACCTTC
TRBD2	TRBV7-8	TRBJ2-1	CASSLGPGTSGGTASNEQFF	TGTGCCAGCAGCTTAGGACCTGGGACTAGCGGCGGGACCGCCTCCAATGAGCAGTTCTTC
-	TRBV5-1	TRBJ2-3	CASSGGTSADTQYF	TGCGCCAGCAGCGGCGGGACGTCGGCAGATACGCAGTATTTT
-	TRBV4-3	TRBJ2-1	CASSLGLQGEQFF	TGCGCCAGCAGCCTGGGGCTACAGGGTGAGCAGTTCTTC
TRBD2	TRBV6-5	TRBJ2-7	CASSYRGVGEQYF	TGTGCCAGCAGTTACCGGGGGGTAGGGGAGCAGTACTTC
-	TRBV7-2	TRBJ2-1	CASRPGYSSYNEQFF	TGTGCCAGCAGACCAGGGTATAGCTCCTACAATGAGCAGTTCTTC
-	TRBV19	TRBJ1-1	CASSIVARLAEAFF	TGTGCCAGTAGTATAGTTGCCAGACTCGCTGAAGCTTTCTTT
-	TRBV5-6	TRBJ2-5	CASSLEVGQVLQETQYF	TGTGCCAGCAGCTTGGAGGTAGGACAAGTCCTCCAAGAGACCCAGTACTTC
-	TRBV20-1	TRBJ1-5	CSARWGEPQHF	TGCAGTGCTAGGTGGGGGGAGCCCCAGCATTTT